This T cell receptor (beta chain) was recovered during a study of T cell responses to AZD1222 COVID-19 vaccine. Trimming took off 2 bases at V and 7 bases at J, with 11 bases between the two ends. CDR1 SEHNR and CDR2 FQNEAQ come from the germline V gene (reference sequence). CDR3 length: 13 residues. Method: immunoSEQ multiplex PCR; TCRdb's copy keeps in-frame clones and lacks some. The sample contains some 100,000 clones, 90% to 95% of which appear only once. Second-dose intervals near 4 or 12 weeks were combined. This receptor was obtained from an adult who received the AZD1222 COVID-19 vaccine. The source material was peripheral blood, sampled 28 days after the second AZD1222 dose. This chain uses TRBV7-9 with TRBJ1-2, with a possible D match to TRBD1 (5 bases). CDR3 loop: CASSLPTASGYTF. Here the CDR3 DNA reads TGTGCCAGCAGCTTACCGACAGCCTCTGGCTACACCTTC.